This entry features one TCR beta chain sequence. Its antigen remains unidentified. Base qualities are not at hand, and no much larger clone is one base apart. These data belong to a study of CD8 T cells in ankylosing spondylitis (TCRdb year 2017). With regard to the full study: The study profiled T cell receptor beta repertoires in healthy donors and ankylosing spondylitis patients to find disease-linked TCR variants. The whole study cohort included roughly 110 healthy donors and roughly 24 ankylosing spondylitis patients. Peripheral blood was sampled, and synovial fluid was also collected from ankylosing spondylitis patients. What the research found in general, with its limitations: A TCR beta motif made up of several highly homologous amino acid variants appeared to be characteristic of blood from ankylosing spondylitis patients. Some motif variants were previously reported in synovial fluid and blood of reactive arthritis patients, suggesting common disease-initiation mechanisms. The disease-linked clones had a CD8+ phenotype and were found at relatively low frequencies in peripheral blood. Significant enrichment of the disease-linked clones was reported in matched synovial fluid samples from ankylosing spondylitis patients.

The instrument was an Illumina HiSeq 2500. TCR beta libraries were prepared by quantitative 5'-RACE with molecular barcodes. The paper's data handling went like this. Disease-linked TCR variants were identified with a new computational method built on a probabilistic model of VDJ rearrangement. Starting from the raw public reads, TCRdb applied fastp trimming at Q25, assembled clones with MiXCR and retained in-frame beta chains. Every entry covers one CDR3 protein and lists the most common genes and DNA from its rows. TCRdb's processing, not the authors' own work, is the source of the V and J calls. The sample contains a few hundred thousand distinct CDR3 sequences, more than 9.5% of them found a single time. The ten largest account for approximately 6.3% of the sample. As encoded in the germline V gene, CDR1 is SGHAT while CDR2 is FQNNGV. Spanning cysteine to phenylalanine, the CDR3 consists of 16 amino acids. Only the CDR3 DNA is retained, 48 bases long and in frame from the first base. Deletion took 2 bases off V and 0 bases off J, with a span of 13 bases between the germline ends.

The sequencing input was blood, either unsorted or a sorted T cell fraction (not recorded which). The chain is made from TRBV11-2 and TRBJ1-2, with TRBD1 perhaps the D gene, on 5 matching bases. The sequence was obtained from a male donor with ankylosing spondylitis. The CDR3 protein: CASSLTGGTANYGYTF. The bases read TGTGCCAGCAGCTTAACCGGGGGTACAGCTAACTATGGCTACACCTTC.